Listed below are T cell receptor beta chains from one sample, sequenced in a study of T-cell memory formation after mild COVID-19. TCRdb reprocessed the 5' RACE reads via MiXCR and lists one record per CDR3 protein. Of hundreds of thousands of distinct CDR3 sequences in the sample, less than 25% are singletons; the top ten hold around 13%. The specimen sequenced was PBMCs or a T cell subset sorted from them (not recorded which). The source is an adult woman who had mild COVID-19 (a few samples of this study predate the infection). Cell type and time point are not known. Each CDR3 is given with its conserved first and last residue. A D gene is named only where the DNA matches it firmly. Rows give clone size only sometimes, using once, few, many, or a class for an expanded clone.

TRBV5-5,TRBJ1-2,few,.,TGTGCCAGCAGCATAATGCCCGGGGTTTCTGGCTACACCTTC,CASSIMPGVSGYTF
TRBV5-4,TRBJ2-1,.,.,TGTGCCAGCAGCCGTGATATGGCAGGGAGGAGTGAGCAGTTCTTC,CASSRDMAGRSEQFF
TRBV6-5,TRBJ1-1,.,.,TGTGCCAGCAGTTACTCTTATCAATCAGGGAACACTGAAGCTTTCTTT,CASSYSYQSGNTEAFF
TRBV7-9,TRBJ2-3,many,.,TGTGCCAGCAGCTTGGTGTCCGGCACAGATACGCAGTATTTT,CASSLVSGTDTQYF
TRBV25-1,TRBJ2-5,.,.,TGTGCCAGCAGTGAATCACAGGGTGTAGGAGAGACCCAGTACTTC,CASSESQGVGETQYF
TRBV12-3/TRBV12-4,TRBJ2-1,.,TRBD1,TGTGCCAGCAGGACAGGGTCTTTCTCCTACAATGAGCAGTTCTTC,CASRTGSFSYNEQFF
TRBV27,TRBJ2-5,.,.,TGTGCCAGCAGACCGCACAGCCAAGAGACCCAGTACTTC,CASRPHSQETQYF
TRBV5-5,TRBJ1-1,many,TRBD1,TGTGCCAGCAGCACAAGACAGGGAGGCTCTGAAGCTTTCTTT,CASSTRQGGSEAFF
TRBV12-3/TRBV12-4,TRBJ2-4,few,.,TGTGCCAGCAGTCCGCATTCAGACACCGCCGTGGGGTACTTC,CASSPHSDTAVGYF
TRBV11-3,TRBJ2-3,.,.,TGTGCCAGCAGCCCCTACTCAACCCAGGGTTCCACAGATACGCAGTATTTT,CASSPYSTQGSTDTQYF
TRBV7-9,TRBJ1-1,.,TRBD1,TGTGCCAGCAGCTCTCCCCCGGGACAGGGAATGAGGTTAGGAACGAACACTGAAGCTTTCTTT,CASSSPPGQGMRLGTNTEAFF
TRBV5-5,TRBJ2-5,.,.,TGTGCCAGCAGCTTCACGGGCCCTCCCAGGGAGACCCAGTACTTC,CASSFTGPPRETQYF
TRBV9,TRBJ2-7,.,.,TGTGCCAGCAGCGTAGGAGGAGCCGAGCAGTACTTC,CASSVGGAEQYF
TRBV19,TRBJ2-5,.,TRBD2,TGTGCCAGTAGTCGCCTCCCGGGACTACAAGAGACCCAGTACTTC,CASSRLPGLQETQYF
TRBV9,TRBJ2-7,.,.,TGTGACAGCAGCCCCTCCGTCTCCTACGAGCAGTACTTC,CDSSPSVSYEQYF
TRBV6-6,TRBJ2-1,.,TRBD1,TGTGCCAGCAGAAAGACAGGGTCAGGTAATGAGCAGTTCTTC,CASRKTGSGNEQFF
TRBV21-1,TRBJ2-7,.,.,TGTGCCAGCAGCCCCCCTCATTTGCTGGACAGGGACGCCTACGAGCAGTACTTC,CASSPPHLLDRDAYEQYF
TRBV12-3/TRBV12-4,TRBJ1-1,.,.,TGTGCCAGCAGTTCCACCGGGACAACGGACACTGAAGCTTTCTTT,CASSSTGTTDTEAFF
TRBV12-3/TRBV12-4,TRBJ2-7,.,TRBD2,TGTGCCAGCAGTCACAATAGCGGGGGGGCGACCTACGAGCAGTACTTC,CASSHNSGGATYEQYF
TRBV4-2,TRBJ2-7,many,.,TGTGCCAGCAGCCAAGGGGCTCAAGGCGAGCAGTACTTC,CASSQGAQGEQYF
TRBV5-1,TRBJ2-1,many,TRBD1,TGCGCCAGCAGCTCCAAACCTGGACAGGTCAACAATGAGCAGTTCTTC,CASSSKPGQVNNEQFF
TRBV4-1,TRBJ2-7,.,TRBD2,TGCGCCAGCAGCCAAGATGGGAGGGGTGCGTGGTACGAGCAGTACTTC,CASSQDGRGAWYEQYF
TRBV12-3/TRBV12-4,TRBJ1-2,.,.,TGTGCCAGCAGTTTTCGGGGGAATGGCTACACCTTC,CASSFRGNGYTF
TRBV11-2,TRBJ2-1,few,.,TGTGCCAGCAGCTCGGGAGGAGGGGGCAATGAGCAGTTCTTC,CASSSGGGGNEQFF
TRBV7-9,TRBJ2-7,.,TRBD1,TGTGCCAGCAGCTACCCCAGGGGGCATGTCTCCTACGAGCAGTACTTC,CASSYPRGHVSYEQYF
TRBV5-1,TRBJ1-1,.,.,TGCGCCAGCAGCTTGGATGGCCAGGGTGTGACTGAAGCTTTCTTT,CASSLDGQGVTEAFF
TRBV24-1,TRBJ2-7,few,TRBD2,TGTGCCACCAGGGAAAGCGGGACTGGGGAGCAGTACTTC,CATRESGTGEQYF
TRBV7-8,TRBJ1-5,.,.,TGTGCCAGCAGCTTAGAGTGGGGGGGCTGGCAGCCCCAGCATTTT,CASSLEWGGWQPQHF
TRBV7-2,TRBJ2-1,few,.,TGTGCCAGCAGCTTAGTGGGGGATCCCAATGAGCAGTTCTTC,CASSLVGDPNEQFF
TRBV18,TRBJ2-3,.,.,TGTGCCAGCTCGACAAACCGAGGGAGCACCTCAGTAGATACGCAGTATTTT,CASSTNRGSTSVDTQYF
TRBV4-1,TRBJ2-7,.,TRBD1,TGCGCCAGCAGCCAAGGCCCGGGACAGGGGAACGAGCAGTACTTC,CASSQGPGQGNEQYF
TRBV5-1,TRBJ2-7,few,TRBD1,TGCGCCAGCAGCCCGGGTTTGACAGGGCTTTTTCGGAGCTACGAGCAGTACTTC,CASSPGLTGLFRSYEQYF
TRBV6-5,TRBJ2-4,.,TRBD1,TGTGCCAGCAGTTACACGGGACAGGGGGGCAGACTAGCCACCCTGTACTTC,CASSYTGQGGRLATLYF
TRBV29-1,TRBJ2-2,.,TRBD1,TGCAGCGTTGAAGATGGGACAGGGAACACCGGGGAGCTGTTTTTT,CSVEDGTGNTGELFF
TRBV7-3,TRBJ2-1,few,TRBD1,TGTGCCAGCAGCCCACAGGGGGGCGATGAGCAGTTCTTC,CASSPQGGDEQFF
TRBV5-1,TRBJ1-2,.,TRBD1,TGCGCCAGCAGCAGCGTGCCGGGACAGGGGATGCGTGGCTACACCTTC,CASSSVPGQGMRGYTF
TRBV7-9,TRBJ2-3,.,TRBD2,TGTGCCAGCAGCCTAGCGGGGGGACACACAGATACGCAGTATTTT,CASSLAGGHTDTQYF
TRBV7-9,TRBJ2-4,few,.,TGTGCCAGCAGTGACCGGGACGCTAACATTCAGTACTTC,CASSDRDANIQYF
TRBV15,TRBJ1-6,few,TRBD1,TGTGCCACCAGCAGAGATCGGGGCAGGGGGATTCTCTCACCCCTCCACTTT,CATSRDRGRGILSPLHF
TRBV11-2,TRBJ1-2,few,TRBD1,TGTGCCAGCAGCGTAGACAGGGCTACTAACTATGGCTACACCTTC,CASSVDRATNYGYTF
TRBV2,TRBJ1-4,.,TRBD1,TGTGCCAGCAGCGCGACTACAGGGGCCGGGGGTGAAAAACTGTTTTTT,CASSATTGAGGEKLFF
TRBV18,TRBJ2-3,.,.,TGTGCCAGCTCACCACTGGGGAGCACAGATACGCAGTATTTT,CASSPLGSTDTQYF
TRBV7-6,TRBJ1-4,.,.,TGTGCCAGCAGCCGGCTGGGTGAAAAACTGTTTTTT,CASSRLGEKLFF
TRBV6-1,TRBJ1-5,few,.,TGTGCCAGCGGCCCTGGATATAGCAATCAGCCCCAGCATTTT,CASGPGYSNQPQHF
TRBV6-5,TRBJ1-1,.,.,TGTGCCAGCACCCGAGACGGGAACACTGAAGCTTTCTTT,CASTRDGNTEAFF
TRBV12-3/TRBV12-4,TRBJ1-4,few,.,TGTGCCAGCAGTACTCCTGTCCCTGCAACTAATGAAAAACTGTTTTTT,CASSTPVPATNEKLFF
TRBV7-8,TRBJ2-3,.,TRBD1,TGTGCCAGCAGCTCGGACAGGTCTAGCACAGATACGCAGTATTTT,CASSSDRSSTDTQYF
TRBV27,TRBJ2-1,.,.,TGTGCCAGCAGTCGAACAGGGCGGATGTTCTTC,CASSRTGRMFF
TRBV15,TRBJ2-5,few,TRBD2,TGTGCCACCAGCGGGCGGGGGGGCCGAGAGACCCAGTACTTC,CATSGRGGRETQYF
TRBV4-1,TRBJ2-3,many,TRBD2,TGCGCCAGCAGCCAAGAAGGGAGGACTAGCGGGAGTTTCCGCGGAGATACGCAGTATTTT,CASSQEGRTSGSFRGDTQYF
TRBV7-2,TRBJ1-5,once,.,TGTGCCAGCAGCTTAGATTCAGCCAGGGGTAATCAGCCCCAGCATTTT,CASSLDSARGNQPQHF
TRBV14,TRBJ1-4,few,.,TGTGCCAGCAGCCAAACGGTCCAAAAACTGTTTTTT,CASSQTVQKLFF
TRBV27,TRBJ2-2,.,.,TGTGCCAGCAGCTTGACCCACGGGAGTTTGAACACCGGGGAGCTGTTTTTT,CASSLTHGSLNTGELFF
TRBV7-9,TRBJ2-7,.,TRBD2,TGTGCCAGCACTCGGGAGGGGGACGGTACCTACGAGCAGTACTTC,CASTREGDGTYEQYF
TRBV10-2,TRBJ2-6,few,.,TGCGCCAGTGATAGCTCTGGGGCCAACGTCCTGACTTTC,CASDSSGANVLTF
TRBV21-1,TRBJ2-4,many,.,TGTGCCAGCAGGGCCGGGACTAGCGGGAGAGTTTACGCCAAAAACATTCAGTACTTC,CASRAGTSGRVYAKNIQYF
TRBV30,TRBJ2-1,.,TRBD2,TGTGCCTGGACGGGGGGGCACTACAATGAGCAGTTCTTC,CAWTGGHYNEQFF
TRBV29-1,TRBJ2-5,few,TRBD1,TGCAGCGTTGGGACCGGGACAGGGGATCCTTTATACCAAGAGACCCAGTACTTC,CSVGTGTGDPLYQETQYF
TRBV4-2,TRBJ2-1,many,TRBD2,TGTGCCAGCAGCCAACCTACCGCGACTAGCGGGAGCGGTTACAATGAGCAGTTCTTC,CASSQPTATSGSGYNEQFF
TRBV12-3/TRBV12-4,TRBJ2-5,many,TRBD2,TGCGCCAGCAGCCTCGGGGGGGCGGAGACCCAGTACTTC,CASSLGGAETQYF